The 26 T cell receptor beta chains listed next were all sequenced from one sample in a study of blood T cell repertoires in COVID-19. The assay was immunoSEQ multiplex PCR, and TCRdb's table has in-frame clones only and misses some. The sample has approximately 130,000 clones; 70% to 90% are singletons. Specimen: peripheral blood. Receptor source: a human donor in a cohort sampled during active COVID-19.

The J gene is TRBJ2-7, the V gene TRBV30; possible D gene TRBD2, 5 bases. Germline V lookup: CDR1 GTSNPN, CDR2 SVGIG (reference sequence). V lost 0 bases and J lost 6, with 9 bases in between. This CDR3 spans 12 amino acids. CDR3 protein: CAWSVWGVEQYF. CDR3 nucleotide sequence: TGTGCCTGGAGTGTATGGGGAGTCGAGCAGTACTTC.

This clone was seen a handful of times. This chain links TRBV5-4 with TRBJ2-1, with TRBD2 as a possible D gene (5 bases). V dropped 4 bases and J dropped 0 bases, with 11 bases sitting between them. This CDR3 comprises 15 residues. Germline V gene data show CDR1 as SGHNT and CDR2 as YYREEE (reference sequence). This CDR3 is CASSPERSSYNEQFF. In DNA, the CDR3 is TGTGCCAGCAGCCCTGAGCGGAGCTCCTACAATGAGCAGTTCTTC.

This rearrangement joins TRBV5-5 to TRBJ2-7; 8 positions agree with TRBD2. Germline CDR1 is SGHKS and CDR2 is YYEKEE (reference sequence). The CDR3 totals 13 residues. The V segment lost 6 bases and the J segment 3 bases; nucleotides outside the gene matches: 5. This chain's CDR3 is CASTRSGGYEQYF. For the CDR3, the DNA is TGTGCCAGCACGAGGAGCGGGGGCTACGAGCAGTACTTC.

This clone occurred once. DNA of the CDR3: TGCGCCAGCAGCTTGGATGCCTCGAGCTCCTATAATTCACCCCTCCACTTT. It translates to CASSLDASSSYNSPLHF. This chain links TRBV5-1 with TRBJ1-6; no firm D call. CDR3 length equals 17 residues. Trimming left V 0 bases short and J 0 bases short, with 10 bases between. Germline V gives CDR1 SGHRS, CDR2 YFSETQ.

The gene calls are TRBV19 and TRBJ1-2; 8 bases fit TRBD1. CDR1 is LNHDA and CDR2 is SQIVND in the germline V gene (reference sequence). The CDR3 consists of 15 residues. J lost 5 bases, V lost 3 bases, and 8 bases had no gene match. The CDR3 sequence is CASSIGAQGVYGYTF. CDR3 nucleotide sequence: TGTGCCAGTAGTATTGGGGCACAGGGGGTTTATGGCTACACCTTC.

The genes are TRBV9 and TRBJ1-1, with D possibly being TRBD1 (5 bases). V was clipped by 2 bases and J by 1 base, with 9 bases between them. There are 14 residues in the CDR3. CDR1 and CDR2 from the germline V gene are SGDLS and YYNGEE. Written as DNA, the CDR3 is TGTGCCAGCAGCGTGGGGCCGTCGAACACTGAAGCTTTCTTT. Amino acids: CASSVGPSNTEAFF.

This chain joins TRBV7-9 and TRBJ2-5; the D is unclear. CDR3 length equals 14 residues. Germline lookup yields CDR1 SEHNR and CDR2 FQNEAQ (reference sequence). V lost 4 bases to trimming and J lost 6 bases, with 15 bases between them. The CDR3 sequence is CASSSASPPKTQYF. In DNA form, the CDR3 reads TGTGCCAGCAGCTCCGCGTCCCCTCCAAAGACCCAGTACTTC.

DNA of the CDR3: TGCGCCAGCAGCTTGGCTGTTTCGCCTACTAGCACAGATACGCAGTATTTT. Residues: CASSLAVSPTSTDTQYF. The chain joins TRBV5-1 to TRBJ2-3; D gene uncertain. The germline V gene has CDR1 SGHRS and CDR2 YFSETQ. The CDR3 runs 17 residues. Trimming left V 0 bases short and J 0 bases short, with 14 bases between.

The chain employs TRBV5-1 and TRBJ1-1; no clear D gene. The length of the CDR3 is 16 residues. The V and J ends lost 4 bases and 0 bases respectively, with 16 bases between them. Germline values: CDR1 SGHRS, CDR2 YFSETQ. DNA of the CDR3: TGCGCCAGCAGCCCTCCGGGAATAAACATGAACACTGAAGCTTTCTTT. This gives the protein CASSPPGINMNTEAFF.

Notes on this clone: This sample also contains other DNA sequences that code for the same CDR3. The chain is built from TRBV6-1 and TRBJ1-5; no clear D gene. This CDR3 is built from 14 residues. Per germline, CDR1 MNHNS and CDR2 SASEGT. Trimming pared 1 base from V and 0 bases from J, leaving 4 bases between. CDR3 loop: CASSEGPSNQPQHF. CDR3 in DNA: TGTGCCAGCAGTGAAGGGCCTAGCAATCAGCCCCAGCATTTT.

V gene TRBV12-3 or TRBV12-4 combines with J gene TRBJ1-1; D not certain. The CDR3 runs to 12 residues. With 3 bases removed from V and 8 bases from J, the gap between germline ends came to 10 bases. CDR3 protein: CASSFWRAEAFF. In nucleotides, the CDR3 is TGTGCCAGCAGTTTTTGGAGAGCCGAAGCTTTCTTT.

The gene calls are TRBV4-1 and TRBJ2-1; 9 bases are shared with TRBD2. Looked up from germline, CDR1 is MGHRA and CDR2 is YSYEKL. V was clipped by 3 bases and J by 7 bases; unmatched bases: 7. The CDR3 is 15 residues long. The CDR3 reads CASSQEPRGGNEQFF. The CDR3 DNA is TGCGCCAGCAGCCAGGAGCCGCGGGGGGGGAATGAGCAGTTCTTC.

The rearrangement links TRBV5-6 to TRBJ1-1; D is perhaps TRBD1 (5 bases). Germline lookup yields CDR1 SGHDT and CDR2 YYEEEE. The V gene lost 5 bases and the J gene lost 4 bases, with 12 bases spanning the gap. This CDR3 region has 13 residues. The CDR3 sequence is CASRAGGFTEAFF. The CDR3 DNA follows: TGTGCCAGCAGGGCCGGGGGGTTCACTGAAGCTTTCTTT.

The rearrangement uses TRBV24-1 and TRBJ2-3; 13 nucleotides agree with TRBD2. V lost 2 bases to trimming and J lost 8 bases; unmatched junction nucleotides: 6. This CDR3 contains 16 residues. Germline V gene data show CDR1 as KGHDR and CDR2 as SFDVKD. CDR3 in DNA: TGTGCCACCAGTGATTGGACTAGCGGGGGCCCAGGTACGCAGTATTTT. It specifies CATSDWTSGGPGTQYF.

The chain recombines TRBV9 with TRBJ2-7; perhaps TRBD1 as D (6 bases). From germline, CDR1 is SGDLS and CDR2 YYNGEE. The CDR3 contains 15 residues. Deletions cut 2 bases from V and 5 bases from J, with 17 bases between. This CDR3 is CASSVRNRASHEQYF. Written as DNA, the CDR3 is TGTGCCAGCAGCGTGCGGAACAGGGCGTCCCACGAGCAGTACTTC.

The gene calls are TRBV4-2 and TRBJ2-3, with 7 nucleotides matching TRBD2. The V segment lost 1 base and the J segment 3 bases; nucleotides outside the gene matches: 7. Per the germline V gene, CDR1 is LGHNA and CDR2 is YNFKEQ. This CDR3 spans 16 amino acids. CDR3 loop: CASSQGTSVRTDTQYF. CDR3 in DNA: TGTGCCAGCAGCCAAGGGACTAGTGTGAGGACAGATACGCAGTATTTT.

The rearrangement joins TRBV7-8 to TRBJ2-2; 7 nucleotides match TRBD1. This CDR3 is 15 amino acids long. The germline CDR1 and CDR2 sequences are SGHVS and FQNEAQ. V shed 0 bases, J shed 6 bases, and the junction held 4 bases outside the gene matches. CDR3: CASSLALTGPGELFF. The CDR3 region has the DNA TGTGCCAGCAGCTTAGCCCTGACAGGGCCCGGGGAGCTGTTTTTT.

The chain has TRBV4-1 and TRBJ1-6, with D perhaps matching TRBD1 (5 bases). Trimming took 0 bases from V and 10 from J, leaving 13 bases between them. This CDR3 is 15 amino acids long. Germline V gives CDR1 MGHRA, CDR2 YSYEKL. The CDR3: CASSQEGGVRSPLHF. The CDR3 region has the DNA TGCGCCAGCAGCCAAGAGGGGGGTGTAAGGTCACCCCTCCACTTT.

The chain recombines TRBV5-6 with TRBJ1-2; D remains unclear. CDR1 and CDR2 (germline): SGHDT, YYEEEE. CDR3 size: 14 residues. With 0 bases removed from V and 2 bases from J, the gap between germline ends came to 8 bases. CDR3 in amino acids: CASSLVAGNYGYTF. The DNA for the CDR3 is TGTGCCAGCAGCTTGGTCGCAGGCAACTATGGCTACACCTTC.

CDR3 loop: CASSEGQGTEKLFF. DNA of the CDR3: TGTGCCAGCAGTGAGGGGCAGGGGACAGAAAAACTGTTTTTT. The chain combines TRBV2 with TRBJ1-4, with a possible D match to TRBD1 (6 bases). V lost 3 bases to trimming and J lost 8 bases, with 13 bases between them. Germline V gives CDR1 SNHLY, CDR2 FYNNEI. The CDR3 consists of 14 residues.

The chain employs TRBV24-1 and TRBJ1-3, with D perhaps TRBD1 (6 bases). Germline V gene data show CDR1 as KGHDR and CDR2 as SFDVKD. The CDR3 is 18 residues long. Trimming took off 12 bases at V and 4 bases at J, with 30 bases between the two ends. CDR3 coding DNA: TGTGCCCCCAACCCCCCAGAAACCGGGACATGGGGGGGAAACACCATATATTTT. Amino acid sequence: CAPNPPETGTWGGNTIYF.

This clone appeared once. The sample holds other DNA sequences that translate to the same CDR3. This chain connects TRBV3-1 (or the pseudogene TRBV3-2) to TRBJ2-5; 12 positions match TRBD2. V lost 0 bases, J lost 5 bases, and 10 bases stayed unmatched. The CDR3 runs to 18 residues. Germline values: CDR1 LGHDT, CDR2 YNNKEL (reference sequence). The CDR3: CASSQDGLAGGPRETQYF. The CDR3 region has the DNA TGTGCCAGCAGCCAAGATGGGCTAGCGGGGGGGCCTCGTGAGACCCAGTACTTC.

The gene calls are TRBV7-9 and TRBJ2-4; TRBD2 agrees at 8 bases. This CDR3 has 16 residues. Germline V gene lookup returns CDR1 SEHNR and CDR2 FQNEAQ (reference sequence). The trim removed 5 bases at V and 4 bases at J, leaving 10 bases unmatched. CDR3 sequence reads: CASSPTGGGEKNIQYF. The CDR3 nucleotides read TGTGCCAGCAGCCCCACGGGGGGGGGAGAGAAAAACATTCAGTACTTC.

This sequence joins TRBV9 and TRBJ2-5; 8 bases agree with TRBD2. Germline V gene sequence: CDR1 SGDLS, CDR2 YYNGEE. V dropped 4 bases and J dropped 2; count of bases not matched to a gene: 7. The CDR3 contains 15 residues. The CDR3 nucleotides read TGTGCCAGCAGCCCCTGGGGCGGGGGGCAAGAGACCCAGTACTTC. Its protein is CASSPWGGGQETQYF.

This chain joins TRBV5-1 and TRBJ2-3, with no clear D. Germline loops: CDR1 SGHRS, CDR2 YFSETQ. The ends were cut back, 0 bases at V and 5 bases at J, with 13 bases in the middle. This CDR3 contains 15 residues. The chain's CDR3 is CASSLVKLNKDTQYF. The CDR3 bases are TGCGCCAGCAGCTTGGTTAAGCTAAATAAAGATACGCAGTATTTT.

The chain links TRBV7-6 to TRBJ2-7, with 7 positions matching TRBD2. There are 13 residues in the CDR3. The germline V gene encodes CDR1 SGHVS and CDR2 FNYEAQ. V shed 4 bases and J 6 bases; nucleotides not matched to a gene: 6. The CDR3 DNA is TGTGCCAGCAGCTCTCTACTAGCGCTCGAGCAGTACTTC. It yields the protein CASSSLLALEQYF.